One and the same sample provided the 24 T cell receptor beta chains below, sequenced in a study of cytomegalovirus exposure and HLA in healthy donors. PCR was performed using 60 Vbeta and 13 Jbeta primers. Profiled with immunoSEQ multiplex PCR; TCRdb holds only in-frame clones, not every one. This table holds around 100,000 clones, 65% to 80% found once. Sequencing was carried out using PBMCs. Receptor source: a woman between 18 and 29 years old in good health and CMV-seropositive.

The chain joins TRBV7-9 to TRBJ1-2; D uncertain. V was cut by 5 bases and J by 5 bases, with 12 bases left in between. The germline V gene encodes CDR1 SEHNR and CDR2 FQNEAQ (reference sequence). The CDR3 extends over 13 amino acids. The DNA for the CDR3 is TGTGCCAGCAGCATAACAGAACTTTATGGCTACACCTTC. The encoded protein is CASSITELYGYTF. Full variable domain (remainder filled in from reference TRBV7-9 and TRBJ1-2): DTGVSQNPRHKITKRGQNVTFRCDPISEHNRLYWYRQTLGQGPEFLTYFQNEAQLEKSRLLSDRFSAERPKGSFSTLEIQRTEQGDSAMYLCASSITELYGYTFGSGTRLTVV.

The CDR3 here is CASSTRYRGMNTEAFF. The CDR3 bases are TGTGCCAGTAGTACCCGATACAGGGGTATGAACACTGAAGCTTTCTTT. The gene calls are TRBV19 and TRBJ1-1; 7 positions match TRBD1. CDR3 size: 16 residues. Germline V lookup: CDR1 LNHDA, CDR2 SQIVND (reference sequence). With 4 bases clipped from V and 0 bases from J, the junction kept 8 bases outside the gene matches.

The gene calls are TRBV7-8 and TRBJ2-7; a weak D match, TRBD1 (5 bases). The germline CDR1 and CDR2 sequences are SGHVS and FQNEAQ. The germline V and J ends were trimmed by 0 bases and 1 base, with 7 bases remaining between them. This CDR3 has 14 residues. The CDR3: CASSLAHRSYEQYF. For the CDR3, the DNA is TGTGCCAGCAGCTTAGCTCACAGGTCCTACGAGCAGTACTTC.

This chain connects TRBV9 to TRBJ2-5; tentative D call: TRBD2 (6 bases). This CDR3 spans 15 amino acids. V dropped 0 bases and J dropped 5 bases, with 14 bases sitting between them. Per germline, CDR1 SGDLS and CDR2 YYNGEE. The CDR3 coding sequence is TGTGCCAGCAGCGTAGGGGCCCGGGGGTTGGAGACCCAGTACTTC. Encoded protein: CASSVGARGLETQYF.

The V call is TRBV9, the J call TRBJ1-2; no reliable D call. V shed 4 bases and J shed 0 bases, with 13 bases lying between them. Looked up from germline, CDR1 is SGDLS and CDR2 is YYNGEE. This CDR3 has 15 residues. The DNA for the CDR3 is TGTGCCAGCAGCCCCCCAGGCATAGCTAACTATGGCTACACCTTC. Protein product: CASSPPGIANYGYTF.

The rearrangement joins TRBV18 to TRBJ1-1; perhaps TRBD1 as D (5 bases). CDR1 is KGHSH, CDR2 LQKENI, per germline. The CDR3 loop spans 11 amino acids. V gave up 7 bases and J gave up 4 bases, with 7 bases separating them. The DNA of the CDR3 is TGTGCCAGCTTTACAGGCACTGAAGCTTTCTTT. Residues: CASFTGTEAFF.

The rearrangement uses TRBV4-1 and TRBJ1-1; weak D call: TRBD1 (6 bases). Trimming left V 1 base short and J 1 base short, with 16 bases between. This CDR3 is 17 amino acids long. The V gene's germline CDR1 is MGHRA and CDR2 YSYEKL. The CDR3 region has the DNA TGCGCCAGCAGCCAAGTGGGGGGGCGTCATGAGAACACTGAAGCTTTCTTT. As protein: CASSQVGGRHENTEAFF.

This clone was picked up a small number of times. The rearrangement uses TRBV11-1 and TRBJ2-2; tentatively, D is TRBD2 (5 bases). V lost 2 bases to trimming and J lost 6 bases, with 10 bases between them. The CDR3 contains 14 residues. Germline CDR1 is SGHAT and CDR2 is FQDESV (reference sequence). The CDR3 sequence is CASSLLIGAGELFF. The CDR3 DNA reads TGTGCCAGCAGCTTACTCATCGGGGCCGGGGAGCTGTTTTTT.

The chain combines TRBV7-9 with TRBJ2-7; 8 nucleotides agree with TRBD2. The CDR3 covers 17 residues. Germline CDR1 reads SEHNR; CDR2 reads FQNEAQ (reference sequence). Trimming removed 1 base from V and 7 bases from J; junction bases left unmatched: 15. In DNA, the CDR3 is TGTGCCAGCAGCTTAGGGCCGGGAAGCGGGAGTGGAAGGGAGCAGTACTTC. This codes for CASSLGPGSGSGREQYF.

V gene TRBV29-1 combines with J gene TRBJ2-4; TRBD2 might be the D (5 bases). The V end was cut by 4 bases, the J end by 7 bases, with 11 bases between. The germline gives CDR1 SQVTM, CDR2 ANQGSEA. The CDR3 spans 12 residues. This CDR3 is CSVVGSSNIQYF. The CDR3, as DNA: TGCAGCGTTGTGGGATCTAGCAACATTCAGTACTTC. Full variable domain (missing parts from reference TRBV29-1 and TRBJ2-4): SAVISQKPSRDICQRGTSLTIQCQVDSQVTMMFWYRQQPGQSLTLIATANQGSEATYESGFVIDKFPISRPNLTFSTLTVSNMSPEDSSIYLCSVVGSSNIQYFGAGTRLSVL.

This clone was seen a few times. CDR3 nucleotides: TGCGCCAGCAGCCAAGACCACGGGAGTGGAGATACGCAGTATTTT. It translates to CASSQDHGSGDTQYF. This chain joins TRBV4-1 and TRBJ2-3; D might be TRBD2 (6 bases). There are 15 residues in the CDR3. The germline V and J ends were trimmed by 0 bases and 5 bases, with 12 bases remaining between them. Germline CDR1 is MGHRA and CDR2 is YSYEKL.

The rearrangement uses TRBV19 and TRBJ2-1, with D possibly TRBD1 on 5 matching bases. Trimming shortened V by 3 bases and J by 6 bases, and 12 bases separated the two germline ends. Germline V gene data show CDR1 as LNHDA and CDR2 as SQIVND (reference sequence). There are 14 residues in the CDR3. Here the CDR3 reads CASSIGAVLNEQFF. In nucleotides, the CDR3 is TGTGCCAGTAGTATTGGGGCGGTCCTCAATGAGCAGTTCTTC.

The chain has TRBV6-5 and TRBJ2-7; D is possibly TRBD1 (5 bases). From germline, CDR1 is MNHEY and CDR2 SVGAGI. The CDR3 covers 13 residues. V was trimmed by 8 bases and J by 2 bases, leaving 13 bases between them. The CDR3 here is CASPSTGTYEQYF. The CDR3 coding sequence is TGTGCCAGCCCCTCTACAGGAACCTACGAGCAGTACTTC.

The CDR3 protein is CASSSSLSTDTQYF. CDR3 nucleotide sequence: TGTGCCAGCAGCTCTAGCCTTAGCACAGATACGCAGTATTTT. V and J are TRBV9 and TRBJ2-3, with D possibly TRBD2 on 5 matching bases. Trimming removed 4 bases from V and 0 bases from J, with 9 bases in between. The CDR3 runs 14 residues. Germline assignment: CDR1 SGDLS and CDR2 YYNGEE.

The chain has TRBV27 and TRBJ2-7; 7 nucleotides match TRBD2. The V gene end was trimmed by 3 bases and the J gene end by 5 bases; junction bases not matched to a gene: 4. Germline loops: CDR1 MNHEY, CDR2 SMNVEV (reference sequence). The CDR3 extends over 13 amino acids. Here the CDR3 reads CASSFGRSDEQYF. The CDR3 nucleotides read TGTGCCAGCAGTTTCGGGAGGTCGGACGAGCAGTACTTC.

The chain joins TRBV5-1 to TRBJ2-7, with 10 positions matching TRBD2. Trimming cost V 3 bases and J 4 bases; bases outside gene matches: 10. Germline CDR1 and CDR2: SGHRS and YFSETQ. This CDR3 contains 16 residues. This chain's CDR3 is CASSSSGASGRYEQYF. CDR3 in DNA: TGCGCCAGCAGCTCCTCAGGGGCTAGCGGGAGATACGAGCAGTACTTC.

This clone was detected a few times. V is TRBV6-5 and J is TRBJ2-7; perhaps TRBD1 as D (6 bases). The germline V gene encodes CDR1 MNHEY and CDR2 SVGAGI. The V and J ends lost 4 bases and 8 bases respectively, with 21 bases between them. The CDR3 sequence is 15 residues long. The CDR3 DNA is TGTGCCAGCAGTTCCCCTGGGGGCAGGGCCCCTAAGCAGTACTTC. Translation gives CASSSPGGRAPKQYF.

In nucleotides, the CDR3 is TGCGCCAGCAGCTTTACAGGGGGGAGGGAGACCCAGTACTTC. Its protein product is CASSFTGGRETQYF. J is TRBJ2-5 and V is TRBV5-1, with TRBD1 matching over 8 bases. The CDR3 contains 14 residues. Germline CDR1 SGHRS, CDR2 YFSETQ. V shed 2 bases and J 5 bases; nucleotides not matched to a gene: 5. The entire variable domain, with the rest obtained from reference TRBV5-1 and TRBJ2-5, is as follows: KAGVTQTPRYLIKTRGQQVTLSCSPISGHRSVSWYQQTPGQGLQFLFEYFSETQRNKGNFPGRFSGRQFSNSRSEMNVSTLELGDSALYLCASSFTGGRETQYFGPGTRLLVL.

The V call is TRBV7-2, the J call TRBJ1-4, with D tentatively TRBD1 (5 bases). The CDR3 loop spans 18 amino acids. The V gene's germline CDR1 is SGHTA and CDR2 FQGNSA. Between the trimmed V and J ends, which lost 2 bases and 0 bases, there was a span of 16 bases. The CDR3 DNA follows: TGTGCCAGCAGCTTACGGGGGGTTGGGAGTGCAACTAATGAAAAACTGTTTTTT. Translating it yields CASSLRGVGSATNEKLFF.

The chain has TRBV28 and TRBJ1-1; D gene uncertain. Germline CDR1 MDHEN, CDR2 SYDVKM. The CDR3 has 15 residues. V lost 8 bases to trimming and J lost 0 bases, with 16 bases between them. In DNA, the CDR3 is TGTGCCAGCTCGCGGTGGCGAAACTTGAACACTGAAGCTTTCTTT. Translated: CASSRWRNLNTEAFF.

The chain carries TRBV4-1 and TRBJ2-2; 8 bases agree with TRBD2. V lost 1 base and J lost 3; bases outside the gene matches: 4. The CDR3 contains 16 residues. Germline CDR1 MGHRA, CDR2 YSYEKL. The CDR3 loop reads CASSQGGLGDTGELFF. CDR3 nucleotides: TGCGCCAGCAGCCAAGGGGGACTAGGAGACACCGGGGAGCTGTTTTTT.

The chain recombines TRBV7-3 with TRBJ1-2; 9 nucleotides match TRBD1. Germline lookup yields CDR1 SGHTA and CDR2 FQGTGA. The CDR3 runs 16 residues. The J segment lost 4 bases and the V segment lost 5 bases, leaving 11 bases of the junction unmatched. In nucleotides, the CDR3 is TGTGCCAGCAGCCCCTCGGCCACAGGGGGCGGCTATGGCTACACCTTC. Its translation: CASSPSATGGGYGYTF.

The genes are TRBV19 and TRBJ2-7, with 7 bases matching TRBD1. The CDR3 length is 15 residues. After removal of 5 bases from V and 0 bases from J, the junction contained 7 bases not matched to a gene. Germline lookup yields CDR1 LNHDA and CDR2 SQIVND (reference sequence). As DNA, the CDR3 is TGTGCCAGTAGTCAAGGGACAGCGAGCTCCTACGAGCAGTACTTC. Translating it yields CASSQGTASSYEQYF. The full variable domain, its missing parts supplied by reference TRBV19 and TRBJ2-7, is DGGITQSPKYLFRKEGQNVTLSCEQNLNHDAMYWYRQDPGQGLRLIYYSQIVNDFQKGDIAEGYSVSREKKESFPLTVTSAQKNPTAFYLCASSQGTASSYEQYFGPGTRLTVT.

The chain uses TRBV7-9 and TRBJ1-2, with D hard to call. Germline CDR1 is SEHNR and CDR2 is FQNEAQ (reference sequence). The CDR3 has 11 amino acids. The V end was cut by 6 bases, the J end by 7 bases, with 9 bases between. The CDR3 region has the DNA TGTGCCAGCAGTTATCGCGGTGGCTACACCTTC. It is translated as CASSYRGGYTF.